The clone carrying this TCR beta chain was seen once. The treatment is: oral pan-JAK inhibitor, 5-10 mg twice daily. RNA extraction and reverse transcription yielded cDNA as sequencing template. Assay used: immunoSEQ multiplex PCR; TCRdb lists only in-frame clones, some missing. Seen here are hundreds of thousands of clones, approximately 65% observed once, and the top ten hold more than 0.95%. The entry originates in a study of CD8+ T cells in alopecia areata. As for the study in general: Percent of scalp involved defined treated patients' severity scores.

V shed 6 bases and J shed 1 base, with 9 bases lying between them. CDR1 MGHDK and CDR2 SYGVNS come from the germline V gene. The CDR3 extends over 13 amino acids. The TCR comes from a human donor with alopecia areata. This specimen was CD4+ T cells sorted from blood, taken at week 44, from a patient treated with tofacitinib. The chain is built from TRBV25-1 and TRBJ1-1; D is unresolved. CDR3: CASSFHKNTEAFF. In DNA form, the CDR3 reads TGTGCCAGCAGCTTTCACAAGAACACTGAAGCTTTCTTT.